A single sample is the source of the 27 T cell receptor beta chains below, sequenced in a study of T cell repertoires in cytomegalovirus infection. A single record per CDR3 protein comes from TCRdb applying MiXCR to the reads. The sample has 150,000 to 200,000 distinct CDR3 sequences, 28% seen once. The sequenced material came from PBMCs. These receptors originate from a human donor in good health (CMV status not recorded). Some clones in this sample may be carry-over from other donors' samples.

The sample holds a few counts of this clonotype. The genes are TRBV30 and TRBJ2-7; possible D gene TRBD1, 5 bases. V was trimmed by 4 bases and J by 1 base, leaving 11 bases between them. The CDR3 runs to 13 residues. Germline loops: CDR1 GTSNPN, CDR2 SVGIG (reference sequence). The DNA of the CDR3 is TGTGCCTGGAACTACAGGACGTCCTACGAGCAGTACTTC. This encodes CAWNYRTSYEQYF.

The chain recombines TRBV6-2 or TRBV6-3 with TRBJ1-5, with 10 bases that match TRBD1. The V and J ends lost 5 bases and 0 bases, in that order; junction bases with no gene match: 10. The length of the CDR3 is 18 residues. Germline assignment: CDR1 MNHEY and CDR2 SVGEGT. CDR3 in DNA: TGTGCCAGCAGTCAACCGGGACAGGGGTCTCATAGCAATCAGCCCCAGCATTTT. This codes for CASSQPGQGSHSNQPQHF.

With regard to this clonotype: A single base separates this from a much larger clone, so it may be a read error. The J gene is TRBJ1-6, the V gene TRBV7-3; D not certain. CDR3 length equals 13 residues. In germline, CDR1 is SGHTA, CDR2 FQGTGA. The CDR3 here is CASNLSLNSPLHF. CDR3 DNA sequence: TGTGCCAGCAACTTAAGTCTGAATTCACCCCTCCACTTT. Filled out from reference TRBV7-3 and TRBJ1-6, the complete variable domain reads GAGVSQTPSNKVTEKGKYVELRCDPISGHTALYWYRQSLGQGPEFLIYFQGTGAADDSGLPNDRFFAVRPEGSVSTLKIQRTERGDSAVYLCASNLSLNSPLHFGNGTRLTVT.

In this sample, this clonotype turned up a few times. The rearrangement joins TRBV25-1 to TRBJ2-5; the D gene is possibly TRBD2 (6 bases). Trimming took off 8 bases at V and 5 bases at J, with 15 bases between the two ends. This CDR3 is built from 13 residues. The germline gives CDR1 MGHDK, CDR2 SYGVNS. CDR3 amino acids: CASLEGGGETQYF. In DNA form, the CDR3 reads TGTGCCAGCTTAGAAGGTGGGGGGGAGACCCAGTACTTC.

Only a few counts were recorded for this clonotype. The chain joins TRBV7-2 to TRBJ1-2; D remains ambiguous. Germline CDR1 reads SGHTA; CDR2 reads FQGNSA. CDR3 length equals 13 residues. Trimming pared 2 bases from V and 2 bases from J, leaving 6 bases between. In nucleotides, the CDR3 is TGTGCCAGCAGCTTACCCCAGAACTATGGCTACACCTTC. Translation gives CASSLPQNYGYTF. Variable domain in full (rest from reference TRBV7-2 and TRBJ1-2): GAGVSQSPSNKVTEKGKDVELRCDPISGHTALYWYRQSLGQGLEFLIYFQGNSAPDKSGLPSDRFSAERTGGSVSTLTIQRTQQEDSAVYLCASSLPQNYGYTFGSGTRLTVV.

The J gene is TRBJ2-7, the V gene TRBV7-2; possibly TRBD2 for D (6 bases). CDR3 length: 16 amino acids. Germline loops: CDR1 SGHTA, CDR2 FQGNSA. V lost 5 bases and J lost 2, with 19 bases in between. CDR3 amino acids: CASSREFGRITYEQYF. As DNA, the CDR3 is TGTGCCAGCAGCCGGGAGTTTGGACGGATCACCTACGAGCAGTACTTC.

J is TRBJ2-3 and V is TRBV6-6; D unresolved. This CDR3 contains 15 residues. V gave up 7 bases and J gave up 0 bases, with 14 bases separating them. Germline V gene sequence: CDR1 MNHNY, CDR2 SVGAGI (reference sequence). The CDR3 DNA is TGTGCCAGCACCCTAGGAATGGACAGCACAGATACGCAGTATTTT. Its protein product is CASTLGMDSTDTQYF.

This clonotype came up many times. This chain joins TRBV7-2 and TRBJ1-3, with D possibly TRBD1 on 6 matching bases. Germline loops: CDR1 SGHTA, CDR2 FQGNSA. The CDR3 loop spans 15 amino acids. V was clipped by 5 bases and J by 2 bases, with 13 bases between them. The CDR3 region has the DNA TGTGCCAGCAGCGTTAATAAGGGGGCTGGAAACACCATATATTTT. Amino acids: CASSVNKGAGNTIYF. Together with reference TRBV7-2 and TRBJ1-3, the CDR3 gives the full variable domain: GAGVSQSPSNKVTEKGKDVELRCDPISGHTALYWYRQSLGQGLEFLIYFQGNSAPDKSGLPSDRFSAERTGGSVSTLTIQRTQQEDSAVYLCASSVNKGAGNTIYFGEGSWLTVV.

This clonotype showed up many times. The genes are TRBV7-3 and TRBJ1-5; unclear D gene. V lost 2 bases and J 0 bases, leaving 5 bases between the germline ends. Germline CDR1 reads SGHTA; CDR2 reads FQGTGA. CDR3 length equals 14 residues. DNA for the CDR3: TGTGCCAGCAGCTTACAGAATAGCAATCAGCCCCAGCATTTT. This translates into CASSLQNSNQPQHF.

The chain uses TRBV7-9 and TRBJ1-1; 10 bases agree with TRBD1. The germline V gene encodes CDR1 SEHNR and CDR2 FQNEAQ (reference sequence). The length of the CDR3 is 16 residues. The J segment lost 7 bases and the V segment lost 3 bases, leaving 11 bases of the junction unmatched. CDR3 DNA sequence: TGTGCCAGCAGCTTCGGTGGGACAGGGGATCCTGGTGAAGCTTTCTTT. This encodes CASSFGGTGDPGEAFF.

This clonotype has more than one count but fewer than ten. The chain joins TRBV29-1 to TRBJ1-2, with D tentatively TRBD1 (5 bases). V was clipped by 2 bases and J by 2 bases, with 6 bases between them. The CDR3 loop spans 12 amino acids. The germline CDR1 and CDR2 sequences are SQVTM and ANQGSEA. The CDR3 region has the DNA TGCAGCGTTGAAAACAGGAACTATGGCTACACCTTC. Amino acid sequence: CSVENRNYGYTF. Supplemented by reference TRBV29-1 and TRBJ1-2, the full variable domain reads SAVISQKPSRDICQRGTSLTIQCQVDSQVTMMFWYRQQPGQSLTLIATANQGSEATYESGFVIDKFPISRPNLTFSTLTVSNMSPEDSSIYLCSVENRNYGYTFGSGTRLTVV.

A remark on this clonotype: One junction end disagrees with the germline gene, perhaps due to a read error. The V gene is TRBV5-6, the J gene TRBJ1-3; D call uncertain. CDR1 and CDR2 (germline): SGHDT, YYEEEE. The CDR3 loop spans 15 amino acids. CDR3 DNA sequence: TGTGCCAGCAGCTTGCTGGGCGACTCTGGAAACTCCATATATTTT. Its protein is CASSLLGDSGNSIYF.

V and J are TRBV9 and TRBJ2-2, with 13 bases aligning to TRBD2. The trim removed 3 bases at V and 0 bases at J, leaving 5 bases unmatched. This CDR3 comprises 18 residues. Germline V CDR1 and CDR2: SGDLS, YYNGEE. The CDR3 region has the DNA TGTGCCAGCAGCGGACCGGGACTAGCGGGGCCGAACACCGGGGAGCTGTTTTTT. It yields the protein CASSGPGLAGPNTGELFF.

The V and J genes are TRBV30 and TRBJ1-5; tentative D call: TRBD1 (6 bases). The V and J ends lost 5 bases and 7 bases respectively, with 12 bases between them. The CDR3 consists of 12 residues. The germline V gene encodes CDR1 GTSNPN and CDR2 SVGIG (reference sequence). This CDR3 is CAWGGAQQPQHF. The DNA of the CDR3 is TGTGCCTGGGGGGGGGCTCAGCAGCCCCAGCATTTT.

CDR3 amino acids: CASSLMTGGDETQYF. CDR3 DNA: TGTGCCAGCAGCCTGATGACAGGGGGCGACGAGACCCAGTACTTC. The rearrangement joins TRBV5-6 to TRBJ2-5, with 10 bases lining up with TRBD1. CDR3 size: 15 residues. V shed 4 bases, J shed 5 bases, and the junction held 8 bases outside the gene matches. Germline assignment: CDR1 SGHDT and CDR2 YYEEEE.

This chain connects TRBV6-5 to TRBJ1-1; a possible D gene is TRBD1 (6 bases). CDR3 length: 14 amino acids. Germline V gene data show CDR1 as MNHEY and CDR2 as SVGAGI. Trimming removed 6 bases from V and 6 bases from J, with 17 bases in between. For the CDR3, the DNA is TGTGCCAGCAGGAAGGCCAGGGGTTTCGCTGAAGCTTTCTTT. It encodes CASRKARGFAEAFF.

V gene TRBV4-1 combines with J gene TRBJ2-1; TRBD1 agrees at 11 bases. With 4 bases clipped from V and 6 bases from J, the junction kept 5 bases outside the gene matches. CDR1 and CDR2 from the germline V gene are MGHRA and YSYEKL. The CDR3 extends over 15 amino acids. As DNA, the CDR3 is TGCGCCAGCAGCCCCGGACAGGGGGCCTCCAATGAGCAGTTCTTC. This translates into CASSPGQGASNEQFF.

This clonotype was recorded at least ten times. This chain connects TRBV7-2 to TRBJ2-5, with 10 bases identical to TRBD2. Per germline, CDR1 SGHTA and CDR2 FQGNSA. V lost 1 base, J lost 1 base, and 6 bases stayed unmatched. The length of the CDR3 is 17 residues. The CDR3 sequence: CASSLGLSGGAQETQYF. The CDR3 coding sequence is TGTGCCAGCAGCTTAGGCTTAAGCGGGGGGGCCCAAGAGACCCAGTACTTC.

There are a few counts of this clonotype. The V gene is TRBV7-9, the J gene TRBJ2-7, with a possible D match to TRBD2 (6 bases). The V gene lost 5 bases and the J gene lost 0 bases, with 14 bases spanning the gap. This CDR3 spans 15 amino acids. Germline V gene sequence: CDR1 SEHNR, CDR2 FQNEAQ (reference sequence). The CDR3 DNA reads TGTGCCAGCAGCCTCGGGGGACGGAACTCCTACGAGCAGTACTTC. Encoded protein: CASSLGGRNSYEQYF.

In this sample, this clonotype turned up a few times. This chain uses TRBV20-1 with TRBJ1-1; D possibly corresponds to TRBD1 (6 bases). Germline loops: CDR1 DFQATT, CDR2 SNEGSKA (reference sequence). V gave up 0 bases and J gave up 4 bases, with 18 bases separating them. The CDR3 extends over 16 amino acids. The CDR3 is CSARDLGGRAATEAFF. The DNA for the CDR3 is TGCAGTGCTAGAGATTTGGGGGGCAGGGCGGCCACTGAAGCTTTCTTT.

This chain connects TRBV12-3 or TRBV12-4 to TRBJ1-6; D possibly corresponds to TRBD1 (6 bases). V lost 3 bases and J lost 7, with 10 bases in between. There are 14 residues in the CDR3. As DNA, the CDR3 is TGTGCCAGCAGTTTGGGGGCTGGGAATTCACCCCTCCACTTT. Its translation: CASSLGAGNSPLHF.

This clonotype was detected a few times. The chain carries TRBV29-1 and TRBJ2-1; TRBD2 matches 11 bases. Germline-derived CDR1 and CDR2 are SQVTM and ANQGSEA. The length of the CDR3 is 16 residues. Trimming removed 5 bases from V and 3 bases from J; junction bases left unmatched: 9. The CDR3 loop is CSVTTRGLADYNEQFF. CDR3 DNA: TGCAGCGTTACCACAAGGGGACTAGCGGACTACAATGAGCAGTTCTTC.

V gene TRBV10-2 combines with J gene TRBJ1-5; D is undetermined. The CDR3 extends over 12 amino acids. The germline gives CDR1 WSHSY, CDR2 SAAADI. V shed 0 bases and J shed 5 bases, with 2 bases lying between them. The CDR3 loop is CASSESYQPQHF. CDR3 bases: TGCGCCAGCAGTGAGTCCTATCAGCCCCAGCATTTT.

The rearrangement uses TRBV7-9 and TRBJ2-7, with TRBD1 matching over 8 bases. Trimming cost V 5 bases and J 6 bases; bases outside gene matches: 6. From germline, CDR1 is SEHNR and CDR2 FQNEAQ (reference sequence). The CDR3 is 13 residues long. Here the CDR3 DNA reads TGTGCCAGCAGCACGACAGGGGAAGGCGAGCAGTACTTC. It codes for CASSTTGEGEQYF.

This clonotype has a handful of counts. This chain uses TRBV7-3 with TRBJ1-1; the D gene is possibly TRBD1 (5 bases). Germline V lookup: CDR1 SGHTA, CDR2 FQGTGA. The CDR3 is 12 amino acids. Trimming pared 5 bases from V and 7 bases from J, leaving 11 bases between. The CDR3 region has the DNA TGTGCCAGCAGCGCCGGGACCCTTGAAGCTTTCTTT. Amino acid sequence: CASSAGTLEAFF.

The gene calls are TRBV11-2 and TRBJ2-6; no clear D gene. V lost 0 bases, J lost 1 base, and 10 bases lay in between. The CDR3 spans 17 residues. The V gene's germline CDR1 is SGHAT and CDR2 FQNNGV. CDR3 nucleotides: TGTGCCAGCAGCTTAGATCAATCTGGTTCTGGGGCCAACGTCCTGACTTTC. The encoded protein is CASSLDQSGSGANVLTF.

The chain recombines TRBV7-9 with TRBJ1-2, with D unclear. CDR1 and CDR2 from the germline V gene are SEHNR and FQNEAQ (reference sequence). The CDR3 has 14 amino acids. Trimming pared 1 base from V and 3 bases from J, leaving 9 bases between. CDR3 in amino acids: CASSLEGSHYGYTF. In nucleotides, the CDR3 is TGTGCCAGCAGCTTAGAGGGTTCTCACTATGGCTACACCTTC.